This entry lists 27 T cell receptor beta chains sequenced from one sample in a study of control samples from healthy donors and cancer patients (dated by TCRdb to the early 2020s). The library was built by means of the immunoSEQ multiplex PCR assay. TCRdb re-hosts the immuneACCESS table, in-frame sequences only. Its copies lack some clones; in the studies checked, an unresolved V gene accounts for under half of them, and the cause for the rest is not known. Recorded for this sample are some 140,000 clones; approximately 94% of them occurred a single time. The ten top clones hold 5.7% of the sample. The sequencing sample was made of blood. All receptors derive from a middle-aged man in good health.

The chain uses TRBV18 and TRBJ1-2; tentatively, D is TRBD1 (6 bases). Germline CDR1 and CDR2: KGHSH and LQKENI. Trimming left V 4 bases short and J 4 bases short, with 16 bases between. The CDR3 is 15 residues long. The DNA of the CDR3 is TGTGCCAGCTCACGTACCGGACAGTTGGCCTATGGCTACACCTTC. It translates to CASSRTGQLAYGYTF.

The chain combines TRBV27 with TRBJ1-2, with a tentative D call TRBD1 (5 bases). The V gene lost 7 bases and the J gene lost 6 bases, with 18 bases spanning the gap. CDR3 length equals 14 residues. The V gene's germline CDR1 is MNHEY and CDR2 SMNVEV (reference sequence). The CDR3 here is CASTSRWGVDGYTF. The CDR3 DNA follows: TGTGCCAGCACCTCAAGGTGGGGGGTCGATGGCTACACCTTC.

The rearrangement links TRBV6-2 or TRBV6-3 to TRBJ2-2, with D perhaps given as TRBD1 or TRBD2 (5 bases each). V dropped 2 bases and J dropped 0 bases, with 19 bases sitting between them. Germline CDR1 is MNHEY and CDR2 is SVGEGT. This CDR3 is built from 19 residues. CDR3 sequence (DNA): TGTGCCAGCAGTTACCAAGGTGGGGACCCAATCGCGAACACCGGGGAGCTGTTTTTT. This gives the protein CASSYQGGDPIANTGELFF.

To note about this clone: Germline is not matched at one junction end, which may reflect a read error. In DNA form, the CDR3 reads TGTGCCAGCAGGGGAACTAGCGGGGGCTGGAATTTT. Translating gives CASRGTSGGWNF. The gene calls are TRBV2 and TRBJ2-3; 11 nucleotides match TRBD2. Germline values: CDR1 SNHLY, CDR2 FYNNEI. The CDR3 spans 12 residues.

The CDR3 loop reads CASGLGGLQFF. For the CDR3, the DNA is TGTGCTAGTGGTTTAGGGGGGCTGCAGTTCTTC. The chain links TRBV12-5 to TRBJ2-1, with D perhaps assigned TRBD1 or TRBD2 (6 bases each). This CDR3 has 11 amino acids. Germline V gene lookup returns CDR1 LGHNT and CDR2 FRNRAP. V shed 3 bases and J shed 12 bases, with 9 bases lying between them.

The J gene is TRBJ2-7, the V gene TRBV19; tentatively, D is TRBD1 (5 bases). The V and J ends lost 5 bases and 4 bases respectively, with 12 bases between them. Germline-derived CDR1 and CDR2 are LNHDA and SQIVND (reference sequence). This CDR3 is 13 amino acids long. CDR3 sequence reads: CASSPGQTYEQYF. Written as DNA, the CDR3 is TGTGCCAGTAGTCCAGGGCAGACATACGAGCAGTACTTC.

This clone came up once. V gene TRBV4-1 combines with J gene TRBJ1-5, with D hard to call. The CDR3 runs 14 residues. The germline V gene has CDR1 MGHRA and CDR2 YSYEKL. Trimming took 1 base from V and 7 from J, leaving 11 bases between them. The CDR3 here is CASSQGAGGQPQHF. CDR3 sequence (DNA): TGCGCCAGCAGCCAAGGGGCCGGAGGGCAGCCCCAGCATTTT.

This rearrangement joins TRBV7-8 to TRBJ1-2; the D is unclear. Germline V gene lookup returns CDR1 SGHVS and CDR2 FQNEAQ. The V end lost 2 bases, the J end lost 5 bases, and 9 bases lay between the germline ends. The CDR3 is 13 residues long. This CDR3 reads CASSLRRSYGYTF. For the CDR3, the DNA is TGTGCCAGCAGCTTAAGACGGTCATATGGCTACACCTTC.

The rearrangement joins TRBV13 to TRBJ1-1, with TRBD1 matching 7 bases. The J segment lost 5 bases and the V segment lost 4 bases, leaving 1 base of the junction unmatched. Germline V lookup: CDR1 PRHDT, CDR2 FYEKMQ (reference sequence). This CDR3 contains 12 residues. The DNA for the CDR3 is TGTGCCAGCAGCTCACAGGGGACTGAAGCTTTCTTT. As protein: CASSSQGTEAFF.

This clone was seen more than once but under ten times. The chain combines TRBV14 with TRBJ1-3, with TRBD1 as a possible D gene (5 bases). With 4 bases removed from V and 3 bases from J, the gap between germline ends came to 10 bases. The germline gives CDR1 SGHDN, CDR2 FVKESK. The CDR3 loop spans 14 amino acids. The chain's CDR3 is CASSPGLLGNTIYF. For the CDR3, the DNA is TGTGCCAGCAGCCCAGGGCTTCTTGGAAACACCATATATTTT.

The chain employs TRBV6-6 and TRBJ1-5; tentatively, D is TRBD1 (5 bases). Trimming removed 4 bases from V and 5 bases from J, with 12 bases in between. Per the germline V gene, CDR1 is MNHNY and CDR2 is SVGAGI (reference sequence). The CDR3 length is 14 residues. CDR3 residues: CASSSPGRDQPQHF. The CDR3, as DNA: TGTGCCAGCAGTTCCCCGGGACGGGATCAGCCCCAGCATTTT.

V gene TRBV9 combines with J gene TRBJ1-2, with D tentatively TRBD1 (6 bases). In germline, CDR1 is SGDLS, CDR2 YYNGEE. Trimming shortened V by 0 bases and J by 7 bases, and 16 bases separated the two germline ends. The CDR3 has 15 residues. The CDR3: CASSVDPEGGVGYTF. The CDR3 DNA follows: TGTGCCAGCAGCGTAGATCCCGAAGGGGGAGTTGGCTACACCTTC.

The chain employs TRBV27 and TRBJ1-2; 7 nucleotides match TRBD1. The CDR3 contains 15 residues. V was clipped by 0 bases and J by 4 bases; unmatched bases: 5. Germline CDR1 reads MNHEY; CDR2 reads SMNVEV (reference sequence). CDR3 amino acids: CASSLSLGTAYGYTF. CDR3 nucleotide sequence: TGTGCCAGCAGTTTATCATTGGGGACAGCCTATGGCTACACCTTC.

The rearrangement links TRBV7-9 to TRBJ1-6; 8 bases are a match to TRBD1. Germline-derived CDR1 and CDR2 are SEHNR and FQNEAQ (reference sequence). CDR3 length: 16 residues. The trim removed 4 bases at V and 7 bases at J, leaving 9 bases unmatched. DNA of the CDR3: TGTGCCAGCAGCTATGGACAGGGTTCGGGGAATTCACCCCTCCACTTT. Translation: CASSYGQGSGNSPLHF. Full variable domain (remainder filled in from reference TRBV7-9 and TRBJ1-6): DTGVSQNPRHKITKRGQNVTFRCDPISEHNRLYWYRQTLGQGPEFLTYFQNEAQLEKSRLLSDRFSAERPKGSFSTLEIQRTEQGDSAMYLCASSYGQGSGNSPLHFGNGTRLTVT.

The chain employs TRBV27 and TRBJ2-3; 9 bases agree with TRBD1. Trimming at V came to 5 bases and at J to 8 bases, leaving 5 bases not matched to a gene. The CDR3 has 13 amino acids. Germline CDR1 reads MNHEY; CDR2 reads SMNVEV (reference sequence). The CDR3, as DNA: TGTGCCAGCAGTGGGACAGGGAGGGGTACGCAGTATTTT. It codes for CASSGTGRGTQYF.

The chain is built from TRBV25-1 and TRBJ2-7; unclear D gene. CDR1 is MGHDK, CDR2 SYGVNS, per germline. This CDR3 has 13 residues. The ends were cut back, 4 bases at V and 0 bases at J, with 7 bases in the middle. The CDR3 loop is CASSGPSSYEQYF. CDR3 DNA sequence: TGTGCCAGCAGTGGCCCGAGCTCCTACGAGCAGTACTTC.

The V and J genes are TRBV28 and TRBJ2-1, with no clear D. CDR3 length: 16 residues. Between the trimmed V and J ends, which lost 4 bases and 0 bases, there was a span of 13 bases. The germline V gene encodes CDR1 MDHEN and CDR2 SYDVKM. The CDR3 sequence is CASSSLGGPSYNEQFF. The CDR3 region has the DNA TGTGCCAGCAGTTCTCTGGGTGGCCCCTCCTACAATGAGCAGTTCTTC.

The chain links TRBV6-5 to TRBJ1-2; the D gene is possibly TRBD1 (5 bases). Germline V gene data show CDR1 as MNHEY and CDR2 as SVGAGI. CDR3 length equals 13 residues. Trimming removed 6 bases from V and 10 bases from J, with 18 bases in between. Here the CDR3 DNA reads TGTGCCAGCAGGGACGGGGGGAAGACCTACTACACCTTC. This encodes CASRDGGKTYYTF.

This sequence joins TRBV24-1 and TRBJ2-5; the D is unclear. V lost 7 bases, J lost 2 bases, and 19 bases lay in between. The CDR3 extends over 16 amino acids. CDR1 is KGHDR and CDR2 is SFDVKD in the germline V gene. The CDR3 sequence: CATSLNSEGIQETQYF. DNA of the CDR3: TGTGCCACCAGCCTTAACAGCGAAGGGATTCAAGAGACCCAGTACTTC.

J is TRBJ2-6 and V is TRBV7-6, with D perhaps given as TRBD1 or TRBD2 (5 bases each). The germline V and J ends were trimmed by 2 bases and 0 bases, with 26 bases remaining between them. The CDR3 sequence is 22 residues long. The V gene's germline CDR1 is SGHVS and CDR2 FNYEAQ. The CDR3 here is CASSLPRTDPGTATSGANVLTF. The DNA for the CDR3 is TGTGCCAGCAGCTTACCCCGGACTGATCCCGGGACGGCTACCTCTGGGGCCAACGTCCTGACTTTC.

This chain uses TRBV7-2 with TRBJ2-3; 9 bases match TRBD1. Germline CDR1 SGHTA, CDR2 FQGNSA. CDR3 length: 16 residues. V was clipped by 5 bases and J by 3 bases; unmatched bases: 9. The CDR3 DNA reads TGTGCCAGCAGCGTACAGGGGGCGATCTGGACAGATACGCAGTATTTT. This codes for CASSVQGAIWTDTQYF.

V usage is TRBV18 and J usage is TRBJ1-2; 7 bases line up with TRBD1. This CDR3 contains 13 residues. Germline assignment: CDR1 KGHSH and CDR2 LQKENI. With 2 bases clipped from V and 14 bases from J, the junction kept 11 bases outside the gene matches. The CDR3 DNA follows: TGTGCCAGCTCACCAGACAGGGTCTCAACTAGGACCTTC. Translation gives CASSPDRVSTRTF.

The CDR3 loop is CASGMGGNRNQPQHF. As DNA, the CDR3 is TGTGCCAGCGGTATGGGGGGGAACCGGAATCAGCCCCAGCATTTT. V is TRBV28 and J is TRBJ1-5; D is possibly TRBD1 (5 bases). V was clipped by 8 bases and J by 4 bases, with 18 bases between them. There are 15 residues in the CDR3. The V gene's germline CDR1 is MDHEN and CDR2 SYDVKM.

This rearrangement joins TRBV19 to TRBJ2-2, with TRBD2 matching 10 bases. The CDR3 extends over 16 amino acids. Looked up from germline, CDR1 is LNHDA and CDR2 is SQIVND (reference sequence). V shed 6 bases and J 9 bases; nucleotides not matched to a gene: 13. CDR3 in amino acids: CASSNPSGGVTWELFF. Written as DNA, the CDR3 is TGTGCCAGTAGCAACCCTAGCGGGGGAGTTACCTGGGAGCTGTTTTTT.

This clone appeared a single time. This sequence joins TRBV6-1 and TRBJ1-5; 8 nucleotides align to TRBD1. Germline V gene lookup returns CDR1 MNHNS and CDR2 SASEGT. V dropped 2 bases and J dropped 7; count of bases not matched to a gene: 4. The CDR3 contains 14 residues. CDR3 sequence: CASSEWPGGQPQHF. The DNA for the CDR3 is TGTGCCAGCAGTGAATGGCCAGGGGGCCAGCCCCAGCATTTT.

CDR3 loop: CASSGQYSNQPQHF. In DNA form, the CDR3 reads TGTGCCAGCAGTGGACAGTATAGCAATCAGCCCCAGCATTTT. V usage is TRBV6-2 or TRBV6-3 and J usage is TRBJ1-5; tentative D call: TRBD1 (6 bases). The CDR3 totals 14 residues. V dropped 5 bases and J dropped 0 bases, with 8 bases sitting between them. Germline V gene sequence: CDR1 MNHEY, CDR2 SVGEGT.

The chain's CDR3 is CASSLDHTVGGWPYNEQFF. The CDR3 bases are TGTGCCAGCAGCTTAGATCATACGGTTGGTGGCTGGCCCTACAATGAGCAGTTCTTC. This chain joins TRBV11-2 and TRBJ2-1, with D unclear. There are 19 residues in the CDR3. Germline CDR1 SGHAT, CDR2 FQNNGV. V lost 0 bases to trimming and J lost 2 bases, with 20 bases between them. The variable domain in full, completed from reference TRBV11-2 and TRBJ2-1, reads EAGVAQSPRYKIIEKRQSVAFWCNPISGHATLYWYQQILGQGPKLLIQFQNNGVVDDSQLPKDRFSAERLKGVDSTLKIQPAKLEDSAVYLCASSLDHTVGGWPYNEQFFGPGTRLTVL.